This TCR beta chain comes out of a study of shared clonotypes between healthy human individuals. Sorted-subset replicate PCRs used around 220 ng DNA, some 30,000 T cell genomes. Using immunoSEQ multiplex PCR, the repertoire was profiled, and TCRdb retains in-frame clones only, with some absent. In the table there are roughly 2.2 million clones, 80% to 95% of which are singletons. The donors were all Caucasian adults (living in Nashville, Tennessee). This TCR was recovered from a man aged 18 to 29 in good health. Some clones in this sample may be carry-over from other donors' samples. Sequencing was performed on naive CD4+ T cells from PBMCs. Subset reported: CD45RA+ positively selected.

DNA of the CDR3: TGTGCCAGCAGCCCGATGAGGACCCTGGGAGGCTACACCTTC. Translating gives CASSPMRTLGGYTF. This chain uses TRBV7-2 with TRBJ1-2; D gene uncertain. From germline, CDR1 is SGHTA and CDR2 FQGNSA. V dropped 5 bases and J dropped 8 bases, with 18 bases sitting between them. CDR3 length equals 14 residues.